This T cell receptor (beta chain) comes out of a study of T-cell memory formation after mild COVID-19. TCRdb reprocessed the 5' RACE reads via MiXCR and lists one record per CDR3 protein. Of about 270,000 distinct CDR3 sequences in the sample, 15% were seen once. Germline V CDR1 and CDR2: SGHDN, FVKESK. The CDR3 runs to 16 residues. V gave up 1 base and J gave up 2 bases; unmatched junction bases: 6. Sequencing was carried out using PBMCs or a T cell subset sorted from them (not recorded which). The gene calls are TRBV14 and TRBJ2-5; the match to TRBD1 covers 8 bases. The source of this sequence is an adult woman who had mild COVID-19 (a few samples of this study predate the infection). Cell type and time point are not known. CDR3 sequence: CASSQGTGRSQETQYF. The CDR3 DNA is TGTGCCAGCAGCCAAGGGACAGGGAGGTCACAAGAGACCCAGTACTTC.